Shown below are 15 T cell receptor beta chains from a single sample sequenced in a study of blood T cell repertoires in COVID-19. Only in-frame clones appear in the TCRdb table, and some are missing; sequencing was by immunoSEQ multiplex PCR. The repertoire holds 320,000 or so clones, with 89% as singletons. The sample consisted of PBMCs or T cells enriched from blood (not recorded which). These receptor sequences come from a man in his fifties or sixties who had recovered from COVID-19.

The rearrangement joins TRBV5-4 to TRBJ2-3, with TRBD2 identical over 15 bases. CDR3 length: 16 residues. J was trimmed by 3 bases and V by 4 bases; bases with no gene match: 3. Germline V gene lookup returns CDR1 SGHNT and CDR2 YYREEE (reference sequence). CDR3 loop: CASSRGTSGRTDTQYF. The CDR3 DNA is TGTGCCAGCAGCAGGGGGACTAGCGGGAGGACAGATACGCAGTATTTT. Filled out from reference TRBV5-4 and TRBJ2-3, the complete variable domain reads ETGVTQSPTHLIKTRGQQVTLRCSSQSGHNTVSWYQQALGQGPQFIFQYYREEENGRGNFPPRFSGLQFPNYSSELNVNALELDDSALYLCASSRGTSGRTDTQYFGPGTRLTVL.

This CDR3 is CASSLFGTGSVFGGYTF. The CDR3 DNA reads as TGTGCCAGCAGTTTATTCGGGACAGGGTCGGTTTTTGGTGGCTACACCTTC. This chain uses TRBV28 with TRBJ1-2; 9 nucleotides match TRBD1. Germline-derived CDR1 and CDR2 are MDHEN and SYDVKM. The CDR3 runs to 17 residues. V was clipped by 1 base and J by 7 bases; unmatched bases: 13.

The chain employs TRBV7-2 and TRBJ1-4; 7 nucleotides line up with TRBD1. The germline CDR1 and CDR2 sequences are SGHTA and FQGNSA. Losses at the gene ends were 5 bases for V and 6 bases for J; bases not matched to a gene: 9. CDR3 length: 15 amino acids. In DNA form, the CDR3 reads TGTGCCAGCAGCAAGGGCCAGACAGGGTATGAAAAACTGTTTTTT. It translates to CASSKGQTGYEKLFF. Full variable domain (outside the CDR3, taken from reference TRBV7-2 and TRBJ1-4): GAGVSQSPSNKVTEKGKDVELRCDPISGHTALYWYRQSLGQGLEFLIYFQGNSAPDKSGLPSDRFSAERTGGSVSTLTIQRTQQEDSAVYLCASSKGQTGYEKLFFGSGTQLSVL.

The genes are TRBV18 and TRBJ2-5; TRBD1 is a possible D gene (6 bases). The CDR3 sequence is 16 residues long. From germline, CDR1 is KGHSH and CDR2 LQKENI. Trimming stripped 2 bases from V and 0 bases from J, with 13 bases between. CDR3 protein: CASSPSVRQDQETQYF. For the CDR3, the DNA is TGTGCCAGCTCACCAAGCGTTCGACAGGACCAAGAGACCCAGTACTTC.

The V call is TRBV9, the J call TRBJ2-4; a weak D match, TRBD2 (6 bases). Germline V lookup: CDR1 SGDLS, CDR2 YYNGEE. V was trimmed by 4 bases and J by 8 bases, leaving 19 bases between them. The CDR3 loop spans 15 amino acids. This CDR3 reads CASSLRDFNGDIQYF. CDR3 coding DNA: TGTGCCAGCAGCCTAAGGGACTTTAACGGGGACATTCAGTACTTC.

The V gene is TRBV29-1, the J gene TRBJ2-7, with D possibly TRBD2 on 5 matching bases. V lost 6 bases, J lost 6 bases, and 12 bases lay in between. CDR3 length: 11 residues. Germline CDR1 SQVTM, CDR2 ANQGSEA. CDR3: CSVATGIEQYF. The CDR3 DNA reads as TGCAGCGTAGCCACGGGGATCGAGCAGTACTTC.

The rearrangement joins TRBV23-1 to TRBJ1-4; D ambiguous. TRBV23-1 is treated as an ORF (open reading frame) with a function not yet certain. The CDR3 loop spans 13 amino acids. Trimming removed 8 bases at V and 6 bases at J, with 13 bases between. The CDR3 DNA follows: TGCGCCAGCTCCTTGGGCCGGTATGAAAAACTGTTTTTT. It specifies CASSLGRYEKLFF.

This clone showed up many times. CDR3 bases: TGCGCCAGCAGCCAAGATTACGGGAGCGGGGGCTACGAGCAGTACTTC. Translation: CASSQDYGSGGYEQYF. The chain uses TRBV4-3 and TRBJ2-7; 8 bases fit TRBD2. This CDR3 contains 16 residues. The trim removed 0 bases at V and 3 bases at J, leaving 7 bases unmatched. Germline V gene lookup returns CDR1 LGHNA and CDR2 YSLEER.

The rearrangement joins TRBV24-1 to TRBJ2-1, with 8 bases identical to TRBD2. The germline V gene encodes CDR1 KGHDR and CDR2 SFDVKD. There are 17 residues in the CDR3. V lost 4 bases to trimming and J lost 0 bases; unmatched junction nucleotides: 7. The CDR3 reads CATSEPKSGSSYNEQFF. CDR3 DNA sequence: TGTGCCACCAGTGAGCCGAAAAGCGGGAGCTCCTACAATGAGCAGTTCTTC.

This sequence joins TRBV27 and TRBJ1-3; D remains ambiguous. This CDR3 has 14 residues. The V end lost 3 bases, the J end lost 0 bases, and 6 bases lay between the germline ends. CDR1 is MNHEY and CDR2 is SMNVEV in the germline V gene (reference sequence). The CDR3 DNA sequence: TGTGCCAGCAGTTTCGCGAGCTCTGGAAACACCATATATTTT. Encoded protein: CASSFASSGNTIYF.

This rearrangement joins TRBV24-1 to TRBJ1-6; a weak D match, TRBD1 (5 bases). The CDR3 loop spans 14 amino acids. Germline V gene sequence: CDR1 KGHDR, CDR2 SFDVKD. The V end was cut by 5 bases, the J end by 7 bases, with 11 bases between. CDR3 coding DNA: TGTGCCACCAGTGCGGGACTGGGGAATTCACCCCTCCACTTT. Translating gives CATSAGLGNSPLHF.

A word on this clone: In the same sample, other DNA sequences code for this CDR3. The V gene is TRBV7-6, the J gene TRBJ2-5; D is ambiguous. Per the germline V gene, CDR1 is SGHVS and CDR2 is FNYEAQ. V lost 5 bases to trimming and J lost 5 bases, with 6 bases between them. This CDR3 is 11 amino acids long. CDR3 DNA: TGTGCCAGCAGCGCCCGGGAGACCCAGTACTTC. It specifies CASSARETQYF.

V usage is TRBV19 and J usage is TRBJ1-5, with 9 bases identical to TRBD1. The CDR3 contains 15 residues. Germline loops: CDR1 LNHDA, CDR2 SQIVND (reference sequence). V trimming: 7 bases; J trimming: 3 bases; junction bases outside the gene matches: 7. The CDR3 here is CASNTRDRVNQPQHF. The CDR3 region has the DNA TGTGCCAGTAACACCCGGGACAGGGTCAATCAGCCCCAGCATTTT.

This chain uses TRBV4-1 with TRBJ1-5; 7 bases align to TRBD1. V was clipped by 4 bases and J by 4 bases; unmatched bases: 10. This CDR3 has 16 residues. The germline gives CDR1 MGHRA, CDR2 YSYEKL. The CDR3 spells CASSPEGAVINQPQHF. CDR3 nucleotides: TGCGCCAGCAGCCCCGAGGGGGCAGTCATTAATCAGCCCCAGCATTTT.

This clone was detected a few times. The CDR3 is CASSIDYRQGGAGYTF. In DNA, the CDR3 is TGTGCCAGTAGTATAGATTATCGACAGGGTGGTGCTGGCTACACCTTC. This rearrangement joins TRBV19 to TRBJ1-2; 7 bases fit TRBD1. The CDR3 contains 16 residues. After removal of 0 bases from V and 7 bases from J, the junction contained 11 bases not matched to a gene. In germline, CDR1 is LNHDA, CDR2 SQIVND (reference sequence).